The 22 T cell receptor beta chains reported below all come from one sample, sequenced in a study of T cell responses to AZD1222 COVID-19 vaccine. The data were produced by immunoSEQ multiplex PCR, yet TCRdb's version contains in-frame clones alone and is incomplete. This sample has over 150,000 clones; approximately 90% occur once, and the top ten carry approximately 2.9%. Sequences were derived from peripheral blood, sampled on day 0 of AZD1222 vaccination. The receptor set was obtained from an adult in good health.

V is TRBV7-2 and J is TRBJ1-3; no clear D. Germline V CDR1 and CDR2: SGHTA, FQGNSA. V lost 5 bases and J 2 bases, leaving 7 bases between the germline ends. This CDR3 spans 13 amino acids. The CDR3, as DNA: TGTGCCAGCAGCGTCCCTGCTGGAAACACCATATATTTT. Residues: CASSVPAGNTIYF.

V usage is TRBV19 and J usage is TRBJ1-6; tentative D call: TRBD1 (5 bases). Trimming removed 6 bases from V and 7 bases from J, with 10 bases in between. Germline values: CDR1 LNHDA, CDR2 SQIVND (reference sequence). The CDR3 runs 13 residues. As DNA, the CDR3 is TGTGCCAGTAGGCCCCAGGGCAATTCACCCCTCCACTTT. It specifies CASRPQGNSPLHF.

V is TRBV4-2 and J is TRBJ2-5, with D hard to call. This CDR3 has 15 residues. In germline, CDR1 is LGHNA, CDR2 YNFKEQ. Trimming pared 0 bases from V and 5 bases from J, leaving 13 bases between. DNA of the CDR3: TGTGCCAGCAGCCAAGAGAAGCTCTCGGCTGAGACCCAGTACTTC. Its protein product is CASSQEKLSAETQYF.

This chain joins TRBV7-8 and TRBJ2-7, with no clear D. The CDR3 is 12 residues long. CDR1 and CDR2 (germline): SGHVS, FQNEAQ. The V end was cut by 5 bases, the J end by 2 bases, with 7 bases between. In nucleotides, the CDR3 is TGTGCCAGCAGCCCTAGTCCCTACGAGCAGTACTTC. This translates into CASSPSPYEQYF.

The chain is built from TRBV19 and TRBJ1-2, with D possibly matching TRBD1 (6 bases). This CDR3 contains 15 residues. Germline-derived CDR1 and CDR2 are LNHDA and SQIVND (reference sequence). Trimming shortened V by 4 bases and J by 6 bases, and 18 bases separated the two germline ends. CDR3 DNA sequence: TGTGCCAGTAGTACTGGGACAAGTCCAGCGGATGGCTACACCTTC. Protein sequence: CASSTGTSPADGYTF.

The table lists this clone with a count of one. The chain has TRBV7-3 and TRBJ2-1, with 9 positions matching TRBD1. V gave up 2 bases and J gave up 5 bases; unmatched junction bases: 13. This CDR3 has 18 amino acids. Germline V lookup: CDR1 SGHTA, CDR2 FQGTGA. CDR3 nucleotides: TGTGCCAGCAGCTTACGGAGTTCCGGGACAGGGAGGAACAATGAGCAGTTCTTC. Translated, it gives CASSLRSSGTGRNNEQFF.

The J gene is TRBJ2-5, the V gene TRBV9; either TRBD1 or TRBD2 may supply D (6 bases each). The CDR3 covers 15 residues. Trimming took 4 bases from V and 2 from J, leaving 15 bases between them. From germline, CDR1 is SGDLS and CDR2 YYNGEE. The CDR3 region has the DNA TGTGCCAGCAGCCCTCCGGGGGCCACTCAAGAGACCCAGTACTTC. Protein product: CASSPPGATQETQYF. Supplemented by reference TRBV9 and TRBJ2-5, the full variable domain reads DSGVTQTPKHLITATGQRVTLRCSPRSGDLSVYWYQQSLDQGLQFLIQYYNGEERAKGNILERFSAQQFPDLHSELNLSSLELGDSALYFCASSPPGATQETQYFGPGTRLLVL.

The V gene is TRBV5-8, the J gene TRBJ2-2; 9 nucleotides match TRBD2. The V gene end was trimmed by 4 bases and the J gene end by 4 bases; junction bases not matched to a gene: 5. The CDR3 contains 15 residues. Germline V gene sequence: CDR1 SGHTS, CDR2 YDEGEE. CDR3 region: CASSAGTSFTGELFF. In nucleotides, the CDR3 is TGTGCCAGCAGCGCCGGGACTAGCTTCACCGGGGAGCTGTTTTTT.

The gene calls are TRBV24-1 and TRBJ1-5; D perhaps matches TRBD1 (5 bases). Germline CDR1 is KGHDR and CDR2 is SFDVKD. The CDR3 sequence is 13 residues long. V dropped 9 bases and J dropped 7 bases, with 15 bases sitting between them. Written as DNA, the CDR3 is TGTGCCACCTCGCGGGGGAACGGCCAGCCCCAGCATTTT. As protein: CATSRGNGQPQHF.

The genes are TRBV7-6 and TRBJ2-7; D is undetermined. The CDR3 runs to 15 residues. CDR1 and CDR2 (germline): SGHVS, FNYEAQ. The V end was cut by 1 base, the J end by 6 bases, with 16 bases between. The CDR3 region is CASSLEAIAASEQYF. The CDR3 DNA follows: TGTGCCAGCAGCTTAGAGGCGATAGCCGCTAGCGAGCAGTACTTC.

In DNA form, the CDR3 reads TGTGCCAGCAGCCCCCTCATCTCGGGGGCAATGGACGAGCAGTACTTC. As protein: CASSPLISGAMDEQYF. The V and J genes are TRBV7-2 and TRBJ2-7, with D possibly being TRBD1 or TRBD2 (6 bases each). Germline V gene data show CDR1 as SGHTA and CDR2 as FQGNSA. This CDR3 comprises 16 residues. Trimming stripped 5 bases from V and 5 bases from J, with 22 bases between.

This sequence joins TRBV4-3 and TRBJ1-1; no definite D call. The CDR3 is 14 residues long. V was pared by 5 bases and J by 1 base, with 11 bases between. Germline V gene sequence: CDR1 LGHNA, CDR2 YSLEER. CDR3 region: CASSVGPANTEAFF. CDR3 bases: TGCGCCAGCAGCGTCGGACCAGCGAACACTGAAGCTTTCTTT.

This clone has a single count. V is TRBV5-1 and J is TRBJ1-6; D is uncertain. Per the germline V gene, CDR1 is SGHRS and CDR2 is YFSETQ. The CDR3 is made up of 15 amino acids. Trimming took off 2 bases at V and 6 bases at J, with 12 bases between the two ends. This chain's CDR3 is CASSLRSWGNSPLHF. The DNA of the CDR3 is TGCGCCAGCAGCTTAAGGTCATGGGGTAATTCACCCCTCCACTTT.

This rearrangement joins TRBV5-1 to TRBJ2-7; TRBD1 or TRBD2 may be the D gene (5 bases each). From germline, CDR1 is SGHRS and CDR2 YFSETQ. V lost 4 bases and J lost 0, with 17 bases in between. There are 16 residues in the CDR3. Here the CDR3 reads CASSPSGAGHSYEQYF. In DNA form, the CDR3 reads TGCGCCAGCAGCCCGTCCGGGGCAGGACACTCCTACGAGCAGTACTTC.

The CDR3 DNA follows: TGTGCCAGCAGTTACCGACGGTCGGGAGAAAAACTGTTTTTT. It specifies CASSYRRSGEKLFF. The chain combines TRBV6-5 with TRBJ1-4; the D is unclear. The CDR3 contains 14 residues. V dropped 2 bases and J dropped 8 bases, with 12 bases sitting between them. Germline V gene data show CDR1 as MNHEY and CDR2 as SVGAGI.

The rearrangement links TRBV7-2 to TRBJ1-5, with TRBD1 matching over 8 bases. V lost 4 bases to trimming and J lost 4 bases; unmatched junction nucleotides: 6. The germline V gene encodes CDR1 SGHTA and CDR2 FQGNSA. CDR3 length: 15 residues. CDR3 sequence reads: CASSSGQAINQPQHF. The CDR3 coding sequence is TGTGCCAGCAGCTCGGGACAGGCTATTAATCAGCCCCAGCATTTT. The whole variable domain, filled in from reference TRBV7-2 and TRBJ1-5, reads GAGVSQSPSNKVTEKGKDVELRCDPISGHTALYWYRQSLGQGLEFLIYFQGNSAPDKSGLPSDRFSAERTGGSVSTLTIQRTQQEDSAVYLCASSSGQAINQPQHFGDGTRLSIL.

The CDR3 here is CASSPGGFEQYF. CDR3 nucleotide sequence: TGTGCCAGCAGCCCCGGGGGGTTCGAGCAGTACTTC. V usage is TRBV9 and J usage is TRBJ2-7; TRBD2 matches at 7 bases. J lost 6 bases, V lost 4 bases, and 4 bases had no gene match. Germline V gene lookup returns CDR1 SGDLS and CDR2 YYNGEE. The CDR3 totals 12 residues.

The genes are TRBV29-1 and TRBJ2-7; D is unclear. Germline values: CDR1 SQVTM, CDR2 ANQGSEA. V shed 6 bases and J shed 3 bases, with 12 bases lying between them. CDR3 length equals 12 residues. CDR3 sequence reads: CSVRTQDYEQYF. Here the CDR3 DNA reads TGCAGCGTCCGGACCCAAGACTACGAGCAGTACTTC.

The V and J genes are TRBV5-4 and TRBJ1-6; D might be TRBD1 (6 bases). This CDR3 is 19 amino acids long. Germline values: CDR1 SGHNT, CDR2 YYREEE (reference sequence). V lost 3 bases and J lost 0, with 19 bases in between. CDR3 DNA: TGTGCCAGCAGCTCCTCATGGGGGCAGGCGAGCTCCTATAATTCACCCCTCCACTTT. It specifies CASSSSWGQASSYNSPLHF.

The chain couples TRBV27 to TRBJ1-6, with unresolved D. Trimming cost V 4 bases and J 0 bases, with 4 bases left between them. CDR1 is MNHEY and CDR2 is SMNVEV in the germline V gene (reference sequence). The CDR3 runs 14 residues. The CDR3 here is CASSYSSYNSPLHF. The CDR3 DNA reads TGTGCCAGCAGTTACAGCTCCTATAATTCACCCCTCCACTTT.

The rearrangement links TRBV19 to TRBJ1-5; TRBD1 might be the D (6 bases). CDR1 is LNHDA, CDR2 SQIVND, per germline (reference sequence). The CDR3 runs to 12 residues. V was shortened by 4 bases and J by 11 bases, with 12 bases between the two germline ends. The CDR3 sequence: CASSRAGAAQHF. The CDR3 DNA reads TGTGCCAGTAGTAGGGCGGGGGCCGCCCAGCATTTT.

This clone has only one observation. The rearrangement joins TRBV15 to TRBJ2-7, with 8 positions matching TRBD1. The V and J ends lost 3 bases and 0 bases, in that order; junction bases with no gene match: 4. CDR3 length equals 15 residues. The germline CDR1 and CDR2 sequences are LNHNV and YYDKDF (reference sequence). In DNA form, the CDR3 reads TGTGCCACCAGCAGTGGGACAGGTGTCTCCTACGAGCAGTACTTC. Translation gives CATSSGTGVSYEQYF.